This TCR beta chain derives from a study of blood T cell repertoires in COVID-19. Per the original methods: The authors estimated nucleated cell counts from reference gene primer amplification. TCRdb's table, derived via immunoSEQ multiplex PCR, lists solely in-frame clones and lacks some. That table supplies the V and J calls and clone size; D and trimming were determined from the DNA. The data contain 350,000 to 450,000 clones, over 85% of them seen just once; the ten biggest clones take up about 1.7%. Trimming pared 1 base from V and 3 bases from J, leaving 21 bases between. The CDR3 totals 18 residues. Germline V gene sequence: CDR1 SGHAT, CDR2 FQNNGV. Cohorts were determined from participant-reported clinical history. What the recovered Cohort 3 donors had was two negative PCRs, clearance, or symptom resolution. This clone appeared a single time.

The receptor's source is a woman in her 30s who had recovered from COVID-19. Sequencing was carried out using PBMCs or T cells enriched from blood (not recorded which). This chain links TRBV11-2 with TRBJ1-1; no clear D gene. CDR3 nucleotides: TGTGCCAGCAGCTTAGCTCGGCCAGGTCGCTTACCGGACACTGAAGCTTTCTTT. Translation: CASSLARPGRLPDTEAFF.